Listed here is a single T cell receptor (beta chain). The germline CDR1 and CDR2 sequences are SGHNT and YYREEE (reference sequence). The V and J ends lost 4 bases and 0 bases respectively, with 20 bases between them. The CDR3 contains 17 residues. This entry belongs to a study of blood T cell repertoires in COVID-19. TCRdb's copy holds only in-frame clones and misses some; the assay was immunoSEQ multiplex PCR. The data show about 88,000 clones, roughly 82% seen once. This receptor was obtained from a human donor in a cohort sampled during active COVID-19. The V call is TRBV5-4, the J call TRBJ2-7; tentatively, D is TRBD2 (7 bases). Material for sequencing was peripheral blood. CDR3 sequence: CASSEEIPGGYSYEQYF. CDR3 nucleotide sequence: TGTGCCAGCAGCGAGGAAATACCGGGGGGCTACTCCTACGAGCAGTACTTC.